These 9 T cell receptor beta chains came from one sample sequenced in a study of tumor and adjacent non-tumor tissue in lung cancer. TCRbeta libraries were built with three rounds of nested PCR, modified from ARM-PCR. MiXCR, applied by TCRdb to the multiplex PCR reads, yields one record per CDR3 protein. The sample contains 100,000 to 150,000 distinct CDR3 sequences, 66% of which appear only once. The template was RNA from unsorted bulk tissue. The sample comprised lung tumor tissue. These receptor sequences come from a man aged 25 to 40 with non-small cell lung cancer.

To note about this clonotype: A read error may explain this, as a much larger clone is one base away. The chain couples TRBV20-1 to TRBJ2-3; D ambiguous. The V and J ends lost 6 bases and 7 bases respectively, with 17 bases between them. This CDR3 is 13 amino acids long. CDR1 is DFQATT, CDR2 SNEGSKA, per germline (reference sequence). CDR3 amino acids: CSAPAPCMHTQYF. The CDR3 DNA reads TGCAGTGCGCCCGCCCCTTGTATGCATACGCAGTATTTT.

A remark on this clonotype: A much larger clone sits a single nucleotide away, making a read error possible. The gene calls are TRBV5-4 and TRBJ2-2; 10 bases fit TRBD1. Germline assignment: CDR1 SGHNT and CDR2 YYREEE (reference sequence). The CDR3 spans 17 residues. This chain's CDR3 is CASSRGPGQGNAGELFF. Here the CDR3 DNA reads TGTGCCAGCAGCCGAGGGCCGGGACAGGGGAACGCCGGGGAGCTGTTTTTT.

Worth noting for this clonotype: The junction shows a germline mismatch at one end, possibly a read error. The J gene is TRBJ2-3, the V gene TRBV11-1; possibly TRBD2 for D (5 bases). Germline CDR1 SGHAT, CDR2 FQDESV (reference sequence). This CDR3 comprises 12 residues. CDR3 nucleotides: TGTGTCAGCAGCTTAGCGTCAGATACACAGTATTTT. Translation gives CVSSLASDTQYF. The whole variable domain, filled in from reference TRBV11-1 and TRBJ2-3, reads EAEVAQSPRYKITEKSQAVAFWCDPISGHATLYWYRQILGQGPELLVQFQDESVVDDSQLPKDRFSAERLKGVDSTLKIQPAELGDSAMYLCVSSLASDTQYFGPGTRLTVL.

V and J are TRBV12-3 or TRBV12-4 and TRBJ1-1; no reliable D call. Trimming shortened V by 8 bases and J by 1 base, and 14 bases separated the two germline ends. The CDR3 is made up of 14 amino acids. CDR3 nucleotide sequence: TGTGCCAGCTGCCTGAGGGAAAGGAACACTGAAGCTTTCTTT. It is translated as CASCLRERNTEAFF.

A remark on this clonotype: Just one base apart from a much larger clone, this may be a read error. The J gene is TRBJ2-1, the V gene TRBV20-1; D may be TRBD1 or TRBD2 (5 bases each). Germline V gene lookup returns CDR1 DFQATT and CDR2 SNEGSKA (reference sequence). The CDR3 runs to 14 residues. Trimming shortened V by 5 bases and J by 7 bases, and 18 bases separated the two germline ends. The CDR3 DNA reads TGCAGTGCTGGGACGGTGTCTCTGGTGAATGAGCAGTTCTTC. It codes for CSAGTVSLVNEQFF.

In this sample, this clonotype turned up many times. The chain has TRBV20-1 and TRBJ2-1; TRBD2 matches 9 bases. Germline CDR1 DFQATT, CDR2 SNEGSKA (reference sequence). The V and J ends lost 3 bases and 5 bases, in that order; junction bases with no gene match: 2. The CDR3 has 13 amino acids. In DNA form, the CDR3 reads TGCAGTGCTAGCGCTAGCGGGAACAATGAGCAGTTCTTC. Translation gives CSASASGNNEQFF.

A word on this clonotype: This may stem from a read error, because a much larger clone lies one nucleotide away. The V and J genes are TRBV29-1 and TRBJ2-7, with 9 bases fitting TRBD2. Germline V gives CDR1 SQVTM, CDR2 ANQGSEA. The CDR3 is 16 amino acids. Germline trimming cut 7 bases from V and 3 bases from J; bases unmatched to any gene: 16. The CDR3 protein is CSGRGTSCFGGYEQYF. CDR3 sequence (DNA): TGCAGCGGCCGCGGGACTAGCTGCTTTGGTGGCTACGAGCAGTACTTC.

In its sample, this clonotype is medium-sized. This chain connects TRBV20-1 to TRBJ2-7, with 7 bases that match TRBD1. V gave up 3 bases and J gave up 3 bases; unmatched junction bases: 2. The CDR3 has 12 residues. The germline CDR1 and CDR2 sequences are DFQATT and SNEGSKA (reference sequence). CDR3 DNA: TGCAGTGCTAGTAGGGGGCTCTACGAGCAGTACTTC. Its translation is CSASRGLYEQYF.

Turning to this clonotype: At one of its ends the junction is not consistent with the germline gene, which may arise from a read error. The V call is TRBV11-2, the J call TRBJ2-1; 10 positions agree with TRBD2. This CDR3 contains 15 residues. CDR1 and CDR2 from the germline V gene are SGHAT and FQNNGV. CDR3 sequence reads: CANSLILAGVNEQFF. The DNA of the CDR3 is TGTGCCAACAGCTTAATCCTAGCGGGGGTTAATGAGCAGTTCTTC.